This T cell receptor (beta chain) derives from a study of T cell changes during pregnancy in multiple sclerosis. Libraries were prepared by immunoSEQ multiplex PCR; TCRdb keeps only in-frame clonotypes and omits some of them. The repertoire includes about 80,000 clones, 90% to 95% of them detected once, and 0.99% sits in the top ten. The CDR3 sequence is 19 residues long. Germline CDR1 is KGHSH and CDR2 is LQKENI. J gave up 0 bases and V 2 bases, and 9 bases lay outside the gene matches. The origin of this receptor is a female donor in good health, enrolled as a control in a pregnancy study. The chain recombines TRBV18 with TRBJ2-2, with 10 bases fitting TRBD1. The sample consisted of peripheral blood, taken in the second trimester of pregnancy. CDR3 loop: CASSPSRTGGTANTGELFF. The CDR3 DNA reads TGTGCCAGCTCACCATCGAGGACAGGGGGGACCGCGAACACCGGGGAGCTGTTTTTT.